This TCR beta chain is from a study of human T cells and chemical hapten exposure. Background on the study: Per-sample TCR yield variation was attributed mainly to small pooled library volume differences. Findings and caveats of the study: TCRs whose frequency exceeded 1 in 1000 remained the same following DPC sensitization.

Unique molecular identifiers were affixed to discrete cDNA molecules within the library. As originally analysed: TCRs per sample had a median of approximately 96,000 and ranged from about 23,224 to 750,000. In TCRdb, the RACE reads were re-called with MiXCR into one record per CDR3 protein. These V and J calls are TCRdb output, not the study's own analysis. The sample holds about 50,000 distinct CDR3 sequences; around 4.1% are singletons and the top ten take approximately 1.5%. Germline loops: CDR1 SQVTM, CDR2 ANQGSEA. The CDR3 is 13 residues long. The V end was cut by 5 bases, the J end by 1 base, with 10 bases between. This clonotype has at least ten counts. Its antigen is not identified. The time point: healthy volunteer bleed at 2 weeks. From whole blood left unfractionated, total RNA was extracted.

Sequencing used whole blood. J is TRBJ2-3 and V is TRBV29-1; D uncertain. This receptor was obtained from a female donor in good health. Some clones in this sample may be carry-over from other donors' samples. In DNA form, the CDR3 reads TGCAGCGTTTACCGGGCAGGCACAGATACGCAGTATTTT. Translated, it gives CSVYRAGTDTQYF.